These 10 T cell receptor beta chains originate from one sample sequenced in a study of PD-L1 blockade in urothelial cancer. Time point here: pretreatment peripheral blood. The table came from immunoSEQ multiplex PCR; TCRdb's copy has only in-frame clones and leaves some out. There are 85,000 to 95,000 clones in the sample; 89% occur only once, and roughly 0.97% lies in the top ten. The sequencing used PBMCs, collected around atezolizumab (anti-PD-L1) treatment. Receptors originate from a woman of 80 years or more with urothelial cancer.

The chain carries TRBV27 and TRBJ2-2, with D possibly TRBD1 on 6 matching bases. The germline V gene has CDR1 MNHEY and CDR2 SMNVEV (reference sequence). Trimming took 5 bases from V and 4 from J, leaving 11 bases between them. This CDR3 spans 14 amino acids. CDR3 protein: CASSPGHLTGELFF. Here the CDR3 DNA reads TGTGCCAGCAGTCCGGGACACCTCACCGGGGAGCTGTTTTTT.

This clone came up once. This rearrangement joins TRBV2 to TRBJ1-1; possible D gene TRBD1, 6 bases. The V gene lost 4 bases and the J gene lost 5 bases, with 14 bases spanning the gap. Looked up from germline, CDR1 is SNHLY and CDR2 is FYNNEI. The CDR3 covers 14 residues. The CDR3 loop is CASSAPGEGTEAFF. The CDR3 DNA is TGTGCCAGCAGTGCTCCAGGGGAAGGAACTGAAGCTTTCTTT.

V usage is TRBV2 and J usage is TRBJ1-4; D ambiguous. This CDR3 contains 12 residues. Germline CDR1 reads SNHLY; CDR2 reads FYNNEI. V was trimmed by 10 bases and J by 3 bases, leaving 9 bases between them. The CDR3 is CAIRESNEKLFF. DNA for the CDR3: TGTGCCATCCGGGAGTCTAATGAAAAACTGTTTTTT. Complete variable domain (other parts from reference TRBV2 and TRBJ1-4): EPEVTQTPSHQVTQMGQEVILRCVPISNHLYFYWYRQILGQKVEFLVSFYNNEISEKSEIFDDQFSVERPDGSNFTLKIRSTKLEDSAMYFCAIRESNEKLFFGSGTQLSVL.

This chain connects TRBV5-1 to TRBJ1-2, with unresolved D. Germline V gene lookup returns CDR1 SGHRS and CDR2 YFSETQ. The CDR3 runs to 15 residues. Trimming stripped 4 bases from V and 5 bases from J, with 18 bases between. CDR3 protein: CASSRSRQEVYGYTF. DNA for the CDR3: TGCGCCAGCAGCAGAAGTCGCCAAGAGGTTTATGGCTACACCTTC.

This clone was observed a few times. Here the CDR3 DNA reads TGTGCCAGCAACGGCGTGCGGGACGAGCAGTACTTC. Amino acids: CASNGVRDEQYF. J is TRBJ2-7 and V is TRBV28, with D tentatively TRBD2 (5 bases). Germline values: CDR1 MDHEN, CDR2 SYDVKM. The V gene lost 7 bases and the J gene lost 5 bases, with 12 bases spanning the gap. The CDR3 has 12 residues.

V and J are TRBV9 and TRBJ2-3, with 11 bases matching TRBD2. V trimming: 2 bases; J trimming: 2 bases; junction bases outside the gene matches: 4. The CDR3 has 16 residues. Germline-derived CDR1 and CDR2 are SGDLS and YYNGEE. CDR3 loop: CASSVLAGGPTDTQYF. CDR3 DNA: TGTGCCAGCAGCGTCCTAGCGGGAGGCCCCACAGATACGCAGTATTTT.

The rearrangement joins TRBV11-2 to TRBJ2-3, with D perhaps TRBD1 (6 bases). Germline V gene lookup returns CDR1 SGHAT and CDR2 FQNNGV. CDR3 length: 14 residues. V was clipped by 5 bases and J by 5 bases, with 14 bases between them. CDR3 loop: CASSPEGRGDTQYF. The DNA for the CDR3 is TGTGCCAGCAGCCCCGAAGGCAGGGGAGATACGCAGTATTTT.

This clone was picked up one time. This chain uses TRBV7-2 with TRBJ2-7; a weak D match, TRBD2 (6 bases). Trimming took off 6 bases at V and 4 bases at J, with 13 bases between the two ends. Germline CDR1 is SGHTA and CDR2 is FQGNSA. CDR3 length: 13 amino acids. CDR3: CASSGVGGYEQYF. In DNA form, the CDR3 reads TGTGCCAGCAGTGGCGTTGGGGGGTACGAGCAGTACTTC.

The V call is TRBV5-1, the J call TRBJ2-1; TRBD1 matches 10 bases. Germline V gene data show CDR1 as SGHRS and CDR2 as YFSETQ. The CDR3 is 14 residues long. The V gene end was trimmed by 4 bases and the J gene end by 4 bases; junction bases not matched to a gene: 2. DNA for the CDR3: TGCGCCAGCAGCAGGGACAGGGGTTACAATGAGCAGTTCTTC. Amino acids: CASSRDRGYNEQFF.

The chain uses TRBV7-9 and TRBJ2-7; 7 bases are shared with TRBD1. Germline CDR1 is SEHNR and CDR2 is FQNEAQ (reference sequence). J gave up 1 base and V 4 bases, and 13 bases lay outside the gene matches. The CDR3 is 17 residues long. DNA for the CDR3: TGTGCCAGCAGCTCAGGATTCAACAGGGACAGATCCTACGAGCAGTACTTC. Amino acid sequence: CASSSGFNRDRSYEQYF.